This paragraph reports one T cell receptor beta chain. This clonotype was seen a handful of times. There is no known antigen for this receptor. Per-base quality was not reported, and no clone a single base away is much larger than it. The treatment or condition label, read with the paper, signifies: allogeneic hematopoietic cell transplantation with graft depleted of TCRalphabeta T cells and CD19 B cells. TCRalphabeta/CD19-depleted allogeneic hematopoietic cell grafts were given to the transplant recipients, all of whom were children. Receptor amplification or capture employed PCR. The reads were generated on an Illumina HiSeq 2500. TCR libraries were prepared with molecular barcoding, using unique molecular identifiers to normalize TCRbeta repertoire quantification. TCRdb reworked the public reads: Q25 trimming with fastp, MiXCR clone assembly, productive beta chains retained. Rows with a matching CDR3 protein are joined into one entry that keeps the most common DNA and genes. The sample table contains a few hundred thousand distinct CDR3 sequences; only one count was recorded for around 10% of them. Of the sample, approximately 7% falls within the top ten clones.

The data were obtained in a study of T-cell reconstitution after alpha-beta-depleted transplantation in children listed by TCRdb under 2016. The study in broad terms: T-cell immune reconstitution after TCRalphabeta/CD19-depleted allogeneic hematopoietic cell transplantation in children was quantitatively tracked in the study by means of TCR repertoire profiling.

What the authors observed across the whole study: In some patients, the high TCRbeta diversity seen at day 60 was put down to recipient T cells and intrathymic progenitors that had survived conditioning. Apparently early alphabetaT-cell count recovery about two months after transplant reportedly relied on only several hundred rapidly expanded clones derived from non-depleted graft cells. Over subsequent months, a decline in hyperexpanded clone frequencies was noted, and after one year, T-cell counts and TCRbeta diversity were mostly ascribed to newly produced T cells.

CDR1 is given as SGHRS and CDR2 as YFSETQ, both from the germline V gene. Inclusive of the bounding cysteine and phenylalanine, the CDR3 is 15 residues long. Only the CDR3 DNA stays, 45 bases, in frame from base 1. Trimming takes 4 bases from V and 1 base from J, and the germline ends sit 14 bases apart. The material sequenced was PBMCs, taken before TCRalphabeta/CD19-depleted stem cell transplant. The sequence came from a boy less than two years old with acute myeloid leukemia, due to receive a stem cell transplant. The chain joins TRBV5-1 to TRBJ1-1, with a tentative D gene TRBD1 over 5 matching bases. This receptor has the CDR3 CASSHPGGGNTEAFF. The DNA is TGCGCCAGCAGCCATCCGGGGGGAGGGAACACTGAAGCTTTCTTT.